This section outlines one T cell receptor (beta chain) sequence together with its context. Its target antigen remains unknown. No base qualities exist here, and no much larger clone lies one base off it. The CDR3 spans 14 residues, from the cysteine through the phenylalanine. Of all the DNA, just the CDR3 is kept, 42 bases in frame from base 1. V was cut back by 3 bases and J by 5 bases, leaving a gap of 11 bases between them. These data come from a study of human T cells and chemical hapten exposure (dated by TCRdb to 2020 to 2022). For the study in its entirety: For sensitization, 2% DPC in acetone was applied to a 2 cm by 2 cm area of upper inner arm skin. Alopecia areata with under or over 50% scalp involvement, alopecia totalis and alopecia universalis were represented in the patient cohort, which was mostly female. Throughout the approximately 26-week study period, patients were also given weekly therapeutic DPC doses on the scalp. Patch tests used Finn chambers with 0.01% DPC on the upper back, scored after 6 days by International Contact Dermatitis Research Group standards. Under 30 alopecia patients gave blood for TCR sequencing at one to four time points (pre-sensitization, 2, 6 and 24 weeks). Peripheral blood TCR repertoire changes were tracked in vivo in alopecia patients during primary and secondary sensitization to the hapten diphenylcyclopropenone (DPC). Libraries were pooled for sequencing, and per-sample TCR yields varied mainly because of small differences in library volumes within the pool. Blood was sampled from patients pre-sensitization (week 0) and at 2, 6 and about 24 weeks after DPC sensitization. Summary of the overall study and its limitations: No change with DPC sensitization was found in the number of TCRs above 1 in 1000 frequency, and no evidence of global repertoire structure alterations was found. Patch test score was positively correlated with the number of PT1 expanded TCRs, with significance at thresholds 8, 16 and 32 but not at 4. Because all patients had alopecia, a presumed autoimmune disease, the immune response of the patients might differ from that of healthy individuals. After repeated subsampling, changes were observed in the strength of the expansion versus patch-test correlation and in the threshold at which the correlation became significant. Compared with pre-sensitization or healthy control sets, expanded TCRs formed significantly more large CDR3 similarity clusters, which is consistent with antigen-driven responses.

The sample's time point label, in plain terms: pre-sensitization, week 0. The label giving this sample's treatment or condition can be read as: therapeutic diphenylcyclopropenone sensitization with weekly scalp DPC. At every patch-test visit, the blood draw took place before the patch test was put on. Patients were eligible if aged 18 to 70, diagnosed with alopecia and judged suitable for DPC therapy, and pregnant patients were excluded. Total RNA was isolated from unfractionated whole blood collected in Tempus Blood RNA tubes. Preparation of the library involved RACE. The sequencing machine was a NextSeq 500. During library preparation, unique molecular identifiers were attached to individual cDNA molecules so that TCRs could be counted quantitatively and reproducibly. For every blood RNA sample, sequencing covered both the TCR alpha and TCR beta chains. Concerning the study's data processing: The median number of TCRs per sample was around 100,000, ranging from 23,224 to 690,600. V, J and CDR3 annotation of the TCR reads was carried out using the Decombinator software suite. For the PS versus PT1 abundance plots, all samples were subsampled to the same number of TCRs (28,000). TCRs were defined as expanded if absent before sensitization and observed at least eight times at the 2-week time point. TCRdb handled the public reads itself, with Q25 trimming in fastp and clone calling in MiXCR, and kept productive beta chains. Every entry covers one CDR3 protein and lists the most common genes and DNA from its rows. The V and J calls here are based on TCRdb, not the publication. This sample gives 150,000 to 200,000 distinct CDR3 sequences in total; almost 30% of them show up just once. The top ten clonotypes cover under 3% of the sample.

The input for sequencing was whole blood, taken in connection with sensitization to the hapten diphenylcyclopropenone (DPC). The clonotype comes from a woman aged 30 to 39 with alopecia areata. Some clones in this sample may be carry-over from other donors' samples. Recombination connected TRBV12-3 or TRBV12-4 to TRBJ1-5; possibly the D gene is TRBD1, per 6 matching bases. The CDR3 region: CASSLSGVDQPQHF. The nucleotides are TGTGCCAGCAGTTTGTCAGGGGTGGATCAGCCCCAGCATTTT.